The 14 T cell receptor beta chains listed next were all sequenced from one sample in a study of cytomegalovirus exposure and HLA in healthy donors. With 60 Vbeta and 13 Jbeta primers, the PCR was carried out. The protocol was immunoSEQ multiplex PCR, while the TCRdb copy is restricted to in-frame clones and leaves out a portion. The data show some 180,000 clones, 70% to 90% seen once. The sample taken for sequencing was PBMCs. The receptor set was obtained from a man under 40 in good health and CMV-seropositive.

The V and J genes are TRBV5-1 and TRBJ2-7; TRBD2 is a possible D gene (5 bases). Between the trimmed V and J ends, which lost 3 bases and 3 bases, there was a span of 10 bases. Germline assignment: CDR1 SGHRS and CDR2 YFSETQ. The CDR3 loop spans 13 amino acids. The CDR3 is CASSSDGNYEQYF. The DNA for the CDR3 is TGCGCCAGCAGCTCAGACGGGAACTACGAGCAGTACTTC.

This chain joins TRBV5-1 and TRBJ1-3; weak D call: TRBD1 (6 bases). The CDR3 loop spans 16 amino acids. Trimming left V 6 bases short and J 0 bases short, with 16 bases between. Germline CDR1 is SGHRS and CDR2 is YFSETQ. CDR3 in amino acids: CASTARDTGSGNTIYF. For the CDR3, the DNA is TGCGCCAGCACAGCCCGGGACACAGGCTCTGGAAACACCATATATTTT.

On this clone itself: The junction differs from germline at one of its ends, possibly a read error. The CDR3 spells CSSSLRTATDTQYF. DNA for the CDR3: TGTTCCAGCAGCTTAAGGACAGCCACAGATACGCAGTATTTT. The chain carries TRBV7-9 and TRBJ2-3, with a tentative D call TRBD1 (6 bases). Germline V gene data show CDR1 as SEHNR and CDR2 as FQNEAQ (reference sequence). The CDR3 has 14 amino acids. Variable domain in full (rest from reference TRBV7-9 and TRBJ2-3): DTGVSQNPRHKITKRGQNVTFRCDPISEHNRLYWYRQTLGQGPEFLTYFQNEAQLEKSRLLSDRFSAERPKGSFSTLEIQRTEQGDSAMYLCSSSLRTATDTQYFGPGTRLTVL.

This chain links TRBV5-1 with TRBJ1-2; TRBD1 matches at 10 bases. The length of the CDR3 is 15 residues. The ends lost 0 bases at V and 8 bases at J; junction bases unmatched: 7. Germline CDR1 SGHRS, CDR2 YFSETQ. CDR3 amino acids: CASSLARDRGFGYTF. For the CDR3, the DNA is TGCGCCAGCAGCTTGGCACGGGACAGGGGATTCGGCTACACCTTC.

In its sample, this clone was seen many times. This rearrangement joins TRBV14 to TRBJ2-3; D is ambiguous. V shed 3 bases and J shed 0 bases, with 10 bases lying between them. In germline, CDR1 is SGHDN, CDR2 FVKESK. The CDR3 is 15 residues long. The CDR3 nucleotides are TGTGCCAGCAGCCAGACACTCTCTAGCACAGATACGCAGTATTTT. Translating it yields CASSQTLSSTDTQYF.

The rearrangement uses TRBV6-5 and TRBJ1-5, with TRBD1 as a possible D gene (5 bases). Germline V gene lookup returns CDR1 MNHEY and CDR2 SVGAGI. The CDR3 consists of 15 residues. V lost 5 bases and J 0 bases, leaving 11 bases between the germline ends. The CDR3 loop is CASSPLGGSNQPQHF. Here the CDR3 DNA reads TGTGCCAGCAGTCCCCTCGGGGGTAGCAATCAGCCCCAGCATTTT.

The chain has TRBV29-1 and TRBJ1-1, with D hard to call. The CDR3 runs 13 residues. CDR1 is SQVTM and CDR2 is ANQGSEA in the germline V gene. Trimming took 4 bases from V and 0 from J, leaving 9 bases between them. The DNA of the CDR3 is TGCAGCGTTGGGCCCAGAATGAACACTGAAGCTTTCTTT. It yields the protein CSVGPRMNTEAFF.

The chain is built from TRBV11-3 and TRBJ2-1; 11 bases line up with TRBD2. This CDR3 is 12 amino acids long. V lost 6 bases and J lost 10; bases outside the gene matches: 2. The germline CDR1 and CDR2 sequences are SGHNT and YENEEA. Here the CDR3 DNA reads TGTGCCAGCAGTTCTAGCGGGAGGGAGCAGTTCTTC. Residues: CASSSSGREQFF.

The CDR3: CASSLDDRRFSDTEAFF. As DNA, the CDR3 is TGCGCCAGCAGCTTGGACGACAGGAGGTTCTCTGACACTGAAGCTTTCTTT. The chain joins TRBV5-1 to TRBJ1-1, with TRBD1 as a possible D gene (6 bases). The CDR3 length is 17 residues. CDR1 SGHRS and CDR2 YFSETQ come from the germline V gene. Between the trimmed V and J ends, which lost 0 bases and 3 bases, there was a span of 18 bases.

The V call is TRBV7-2, the J call TRBJ2-3; no clear D gene. The CDR3 totals 15 residues. The germline V gene encodes CDR1 SGHTA and CDR2 FQGNSA. Trimming shortened V by 0 bases and J by 5 bases, and 12 bases separated the two germline ends. The CDR3 reads CASSLANSLLDTQYF. The CDR3 nucleotides read TGTGCCAGCAGCTTAGCGAACAGCCTGTTAGATACGCAGTATTTT.

This chain uses TRBV9 with TRBJ1-3, with TRBD1 as a possible D gene (5 bases). This CDR3 contains 16 residues. V dropped 0 bases and J dropped 0 bases, with 10 bases sitting between them. CDR1 SGDLS and CDR2 YYNGEE come from the germline V gene. CDR3 amino acids: CASSVAPGGSGNTIYF. CDR3 sequence (DNA): TGTGCCAGCAGCGTAGCGCCGGGGGGCTCTGGAAACACCATATATTTT.

The chain uses TRBV18 and TRBJ1-1; D is ambiguous. CDR3 length equals 14 residues. Per germline, CDR1 KGHSH and CDR2 LQKENI. V shed 5 bases and J shed 4 bases, with 14 bases lying between them. Here the CDR3 reads CASSSREGGTEAFF. CDR3 in DNA: TGTGCCAGCTCATCGCGAGAGGGCGGCACTGAAGCTTTCTTT.

V usage is TRBV5-5 and J usage is TRBJ1-2; TRBD1 matches at 7 bases. The CDR3 has 16 amino acids. CDR1 is SGHKS and CDR2 is YYEKEE in the germline V gene (reference sequence). Trimming took 4 bases from V and 3 from J; bases not matched to a gene: 12. CDR3 bases: TGTGCCAGCAGCAAAGGACTGCCGCAGGGGGACTATGGCTACACCTTC. It translates to CASSKGLPQGDYGYTF.

The J gene is TRBJ2-7, the V gene TRBV5-1, with 8 bases that match TRBD1. Trimming took 0 bases from V and 5 from J; bases not matched to a gene: 7. The CDR3 runs to 15 residues. The V gene's germline CDR1 is SGHRS and CDR2 YFSETQ. CDR3 sequence: CASSLVDRGSHEQYV. Written as DNA, the CDR3 is TGCGCCAGCAGCTTGGTTGACAGGGGAAGTCACGAGCAGTACGTC.